This T cell receptor beta chain was retrieved from a study of blood T cell repertoires in COVID-19. The wider study: PBMCs, B-cell-depleted T cells, or T cells were the source of the cDNA or gDNA that made up the material.

Germline V gene lookup returns CDR1 SQVTM and CDR2 ANQGSEA. This CDR3 region has 13 residues. V trimming: 8 bases; J trimming: 5 bases; junction bases outside the gene matches: 9. Clones were read by immunoSEQ multiplex PCR, and TCRdb kept only the in-frame ones, dropping some. The sample lists about 170,000 clones; approximately 85% were seen once. Seattle patients were enrolled during active infection and followed longitudinally. The TCR originated in a man at least 80 years old with COVID-19, enrolled during active disease. The sample consisted of peripheral blood. The chain links TRBV29-1 to TRBJ2-3, with 8 bases matching TRBD2. The CDR3 nucleotides read TGCAGCTTTAGCGGGGCCGCCAGAGATACGCAGTATTTT. It translates to CSFSGAARDTQYF.